This TCR beta chain was sequenced for a study of Ad26.COV2.S vaccination and SARS-CoV-2 variants. Study-wide findings and caveats: The study found similar non-spike TCR breadth in vaccine and placebo recipients.

Produced via immunoSEQ multiplex PCR; TCRdb's table is partial and in-frame only. The sample gives more than 400,000 clones, roughly 90% of which show up once; over 1.5% is in the top ten. V gave up 3 bases and J gave up 0 bases, with 10 bases separating them. The germline V gene has CDR1 LGHNA and CDR2 YSLEER. The CDR3 runs to 15 residues. With regard to this clone: Its antigen is undetermined.

The treatment denotes: 19 received Ad26.COV2.S at low or high dose, single or two shots; 5 received placebo; per-sample allocation not given. Collection of the samples took place on day 63 after the first injection of vaccine or placebo. The sequence came from a person aged 18-60 years who received the Ad26.COV2.S COVID-19 vaccine or a placebo. The chain joins TRBV4-3 to TRBJ2-3; D not resolved. This specimen was peripheral blood, taken in a trial of Ad26.COV2.S vaccine versus placebo. CDR3 protein: CASSQGSGSTDTQYF. The CDR3 bases are TGCGCCAGCAGCCAGGGGTCGGGTAGCACAGATACGCAGTATTTT.